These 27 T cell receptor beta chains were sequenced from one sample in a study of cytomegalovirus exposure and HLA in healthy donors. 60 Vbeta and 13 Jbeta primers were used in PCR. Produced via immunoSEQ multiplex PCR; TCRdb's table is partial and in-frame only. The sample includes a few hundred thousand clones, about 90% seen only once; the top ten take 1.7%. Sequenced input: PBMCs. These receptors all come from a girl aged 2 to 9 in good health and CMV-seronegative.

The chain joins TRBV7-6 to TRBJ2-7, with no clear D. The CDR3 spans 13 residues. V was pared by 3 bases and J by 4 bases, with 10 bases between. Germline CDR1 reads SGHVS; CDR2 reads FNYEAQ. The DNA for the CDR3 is TGTGCCAGCAGCTTCAACAGCTTTTACGAGCAGTACTTC. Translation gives CASSFNSFYEQYF.

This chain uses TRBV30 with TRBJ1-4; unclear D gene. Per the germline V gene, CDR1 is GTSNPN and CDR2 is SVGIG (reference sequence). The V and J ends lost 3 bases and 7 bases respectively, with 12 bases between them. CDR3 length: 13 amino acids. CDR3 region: CAWRRESGEKLFF. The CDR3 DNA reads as TGTGCCTGGAGGAGGGAATCGGGTGAAAAACTGTTTTTT.

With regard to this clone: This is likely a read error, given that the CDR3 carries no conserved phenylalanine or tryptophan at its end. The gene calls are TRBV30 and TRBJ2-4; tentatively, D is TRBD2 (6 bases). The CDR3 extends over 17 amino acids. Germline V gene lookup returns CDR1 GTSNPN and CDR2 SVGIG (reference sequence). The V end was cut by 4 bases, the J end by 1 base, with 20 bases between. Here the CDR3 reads CAWNPGLEVFAKNIQYL. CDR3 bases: TGTGCCTGGAACCCGGGACTGGAGGTTTTTGCCAAAAACATTCAGTACCTC.

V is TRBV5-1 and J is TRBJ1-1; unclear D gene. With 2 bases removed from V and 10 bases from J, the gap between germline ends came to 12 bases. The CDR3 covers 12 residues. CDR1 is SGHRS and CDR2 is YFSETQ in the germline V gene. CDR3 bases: TGCGCCAGCAGCTTTGACGGGTTTGGAGCTTTCTTT. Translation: CASSFDGFGAFF.

This CDR3 is CASSEWDRGEKLFF. The CDR3 DNA follows: TGTGCCAGCAGTGAATGGGACAGGGGTGAAAAACTGTTTTTT. V and J are TRBV25-1 and TRBJ1-4; 10 bases fit TRBD1. J gave up 7 bases and V 1 base, and 0 bases lay outside the gene matches. Germline V lookup: CDR1 MGHDK, CDR2 SYGVNS. The CDR3 runs to 14 residues.

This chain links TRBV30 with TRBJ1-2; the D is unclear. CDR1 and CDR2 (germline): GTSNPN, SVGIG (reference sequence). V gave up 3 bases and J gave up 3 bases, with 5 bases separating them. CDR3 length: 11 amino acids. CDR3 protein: CAWSPDYGYTF. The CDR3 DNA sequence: TGTGCCTGGAGCCCGGACTATGGCTACACCTTC.

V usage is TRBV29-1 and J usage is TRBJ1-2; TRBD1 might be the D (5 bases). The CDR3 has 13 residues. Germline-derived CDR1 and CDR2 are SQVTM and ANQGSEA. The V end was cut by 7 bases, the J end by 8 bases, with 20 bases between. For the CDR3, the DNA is TGCAGCGCAGGGACTGGGCAAATAGCCGGCTACACCTTC. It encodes CSAGTGQIAGYTF.

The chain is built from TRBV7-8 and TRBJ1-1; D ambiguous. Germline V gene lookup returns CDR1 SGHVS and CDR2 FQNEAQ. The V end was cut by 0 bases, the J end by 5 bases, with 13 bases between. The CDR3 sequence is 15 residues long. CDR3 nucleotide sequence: TGTGCCAGCAGCTTAGCGGTCAGCGCCTATACTGAAGCTTTCTTT. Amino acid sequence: CASSLAVSAYTEAFF.

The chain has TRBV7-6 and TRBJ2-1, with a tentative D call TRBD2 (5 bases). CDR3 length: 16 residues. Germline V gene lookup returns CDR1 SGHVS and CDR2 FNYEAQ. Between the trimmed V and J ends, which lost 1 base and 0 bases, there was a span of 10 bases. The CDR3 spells CASSLVGSDSYNEQFF. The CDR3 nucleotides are TGTGCCAGCAGCTTAGTCGGTAGCGACTCCTACAATGAGCAGTTCTTC.

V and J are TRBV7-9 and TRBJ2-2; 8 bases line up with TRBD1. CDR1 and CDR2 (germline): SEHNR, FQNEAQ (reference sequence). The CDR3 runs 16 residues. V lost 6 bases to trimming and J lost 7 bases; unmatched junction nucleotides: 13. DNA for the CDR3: TGTGCCAGCAGTCCCCCCTGGACAGGGATTGGCGGGGAGCTGTTTTTT. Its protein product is CASSPPWTGIGGELFF.

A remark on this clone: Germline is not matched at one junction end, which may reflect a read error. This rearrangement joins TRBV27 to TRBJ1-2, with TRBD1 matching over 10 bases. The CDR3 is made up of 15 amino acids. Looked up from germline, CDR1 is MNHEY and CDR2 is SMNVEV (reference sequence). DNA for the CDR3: TGTGCCAGCAGTCTATCGGGACAGGGGTTCTATGGCTACACCTTC. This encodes CASSLSGQGFYGYTF.

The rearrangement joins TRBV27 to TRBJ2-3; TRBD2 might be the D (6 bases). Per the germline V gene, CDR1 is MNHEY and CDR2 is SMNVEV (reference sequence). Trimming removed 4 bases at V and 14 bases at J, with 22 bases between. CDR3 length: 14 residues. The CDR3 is CASSSPGTPSGRYF. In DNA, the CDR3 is TGTGCCAGCAGTTCGCCCGGGACGCCCTCCGGGAGGTATTTT.

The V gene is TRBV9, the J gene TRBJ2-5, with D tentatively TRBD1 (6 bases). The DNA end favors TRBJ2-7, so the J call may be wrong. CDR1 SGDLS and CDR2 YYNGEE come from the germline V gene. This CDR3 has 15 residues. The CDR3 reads CASSASQGSIYEQYF. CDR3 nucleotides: TGTGCCAGCAGCGCGAGCCAGGGGTCGATCTACGAGCAGTACTTC.

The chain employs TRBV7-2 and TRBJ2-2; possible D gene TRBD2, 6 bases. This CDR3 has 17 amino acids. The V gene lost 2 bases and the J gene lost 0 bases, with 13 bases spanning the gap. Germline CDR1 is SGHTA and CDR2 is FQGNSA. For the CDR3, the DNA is TGTGCCAGCAGCTTAAGATGGCGGGGCGCGAACACCGGGGAGCTGTTTTTT. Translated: CASSLRWRGANTGELFF.

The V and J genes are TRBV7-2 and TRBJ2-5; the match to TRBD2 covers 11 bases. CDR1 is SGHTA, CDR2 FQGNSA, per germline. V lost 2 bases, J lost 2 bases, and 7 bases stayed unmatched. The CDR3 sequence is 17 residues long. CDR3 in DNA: TGTGCCAGCAGCTTACCGGGACTAGCGGCTATACAAGAGACCCAGTACTTC. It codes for CASSLPGLAAIQETQYF.

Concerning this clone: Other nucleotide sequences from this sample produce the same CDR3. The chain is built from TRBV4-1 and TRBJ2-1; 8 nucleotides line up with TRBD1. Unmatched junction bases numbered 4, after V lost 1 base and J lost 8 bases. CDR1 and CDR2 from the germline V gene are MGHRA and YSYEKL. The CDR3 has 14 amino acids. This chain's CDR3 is CASSQVDRGDEQFF. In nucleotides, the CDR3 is TGCGCCAGCAGCCAAGTTGACAGGGGAGATGAGCAGTTCTTC.

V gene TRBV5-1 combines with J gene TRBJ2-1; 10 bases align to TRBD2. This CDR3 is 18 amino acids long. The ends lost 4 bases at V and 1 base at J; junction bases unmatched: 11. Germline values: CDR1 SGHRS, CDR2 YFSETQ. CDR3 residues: CASSHPWLAGDSYNEQFF. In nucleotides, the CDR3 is TGCGCCAGCAGCCATCCATGGCTAGCGGGAGATTCCTACAATGAGCAGTTCTTC.

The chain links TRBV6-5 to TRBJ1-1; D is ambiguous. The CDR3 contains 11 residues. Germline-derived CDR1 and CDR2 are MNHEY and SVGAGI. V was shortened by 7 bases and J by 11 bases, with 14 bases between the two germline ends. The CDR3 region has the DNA TGTGCCAGCACTTCCCCAGGAGGGGCTTTCTTT. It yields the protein CASTSPGGAFF.

The CDR3 protein is CAWNWIAGDTDTQYF. DNA for the CDR3: TGTGCCTGGAATTGGATAGCGGGGGACACAGATACGCAGTATTTT. This chain connects TRBV30 to TRBJ2-3, with 9 nucleotides matching TRBD2. This CDR3 spans 15 amino acids. The germline gives CDR1 GTSNPN, CDR2 SVGIG (reference sequence). The ends lost 4 bases at V and 2 bases at J; junction bases unmatched: 7. Supplemented by reference TRBV30 and TRBJ2-3, the full variable domain reads SQTIHQWPATLVQPVGSPLSLECTVEGTSNPNLYWYRQAAGRGLQLLFYSVGIGQISSEVPQNLSASRPQDRQFILSSKKLLLSDSGFYLCAWNWIAGDTDTQYFGPGTRLTVL.

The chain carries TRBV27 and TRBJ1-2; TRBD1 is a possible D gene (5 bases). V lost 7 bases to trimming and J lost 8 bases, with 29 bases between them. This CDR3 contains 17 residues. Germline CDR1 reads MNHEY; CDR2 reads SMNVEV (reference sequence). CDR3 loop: CASKALPGLSEGWGYTF. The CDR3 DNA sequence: TGTGCCAGCAAAGCCCTCCCGGGCCTCTCGGAGGGGTGGGGCTACACCTTC.

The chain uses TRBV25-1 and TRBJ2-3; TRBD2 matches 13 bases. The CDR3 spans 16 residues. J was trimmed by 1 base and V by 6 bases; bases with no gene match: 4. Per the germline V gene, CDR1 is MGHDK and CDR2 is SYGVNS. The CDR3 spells CASRIGTSGGTDTQYF. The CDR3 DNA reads TGTGCCAGCAGGATAGGGACTAGCGGGGGCACAGATACGCAGTATTTT.

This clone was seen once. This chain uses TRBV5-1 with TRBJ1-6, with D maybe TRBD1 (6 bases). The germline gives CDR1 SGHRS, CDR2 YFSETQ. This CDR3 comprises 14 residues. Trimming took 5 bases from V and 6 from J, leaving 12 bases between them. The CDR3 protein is CASRWGLRNSPLHF. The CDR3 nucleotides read TGCGCCAGCAGATGGGGGCTGCGTAATTCACCCCTCCACTTT. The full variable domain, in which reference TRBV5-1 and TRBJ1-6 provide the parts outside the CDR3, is KAGVTQTPRYLIKTRGQQVTLSCSPISGHRSVSWYQQTPGQGLQFLFEYFSETQRNKGNFPGRFSGRQFSNSRSEMNVSTLELGDSALYLCASRWGLRNSPLHFGNGTRLTVT.

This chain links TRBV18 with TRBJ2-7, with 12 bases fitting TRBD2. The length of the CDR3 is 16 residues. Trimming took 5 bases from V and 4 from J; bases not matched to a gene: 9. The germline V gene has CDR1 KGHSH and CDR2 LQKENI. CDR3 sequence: CASSAGLAGNQYEQYF. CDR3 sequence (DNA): TGTGCCAGCTCAGCAGGACTAGCGGGGAACCAATACGAGCAGTACTTC.

Here the CDR3 DNA reads TGTGCCAGCAGTTACTCTAGGGGTAATGAGCAGTTCTTC. Its translation: CASSYSRGNEQFF. The chain carries TRBV6-6 and TRBJ2-1; perhaps TRBD1 as D (5 bases). The CDR3 has 13 amino acids. CDR1 is MNHNY and CDR2 is SVGAGI in the germline V gene (reference sequence). Trimming took off 0 bases at V and 7 bases at J, with 7 bases between the two ends.

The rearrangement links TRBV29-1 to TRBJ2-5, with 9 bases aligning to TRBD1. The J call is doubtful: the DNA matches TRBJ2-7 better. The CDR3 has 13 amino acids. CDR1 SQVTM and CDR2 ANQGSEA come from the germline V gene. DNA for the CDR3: TGCAGCGTTGAAGGGGACAGGGACTACGAGCAGTACTTC. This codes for CSVEGDRDYEQYF.

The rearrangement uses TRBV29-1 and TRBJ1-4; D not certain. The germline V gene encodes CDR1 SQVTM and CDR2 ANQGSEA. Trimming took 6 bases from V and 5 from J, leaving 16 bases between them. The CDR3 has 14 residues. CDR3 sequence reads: CSVRVGLGNEKLFF. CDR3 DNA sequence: TGCAGCGTGCGCGTCGGACTCGGGAATGAAAAACTGTTTTTT.

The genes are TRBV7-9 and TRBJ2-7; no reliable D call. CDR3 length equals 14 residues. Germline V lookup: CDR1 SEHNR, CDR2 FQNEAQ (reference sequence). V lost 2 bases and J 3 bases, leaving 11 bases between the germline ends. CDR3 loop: CASSLSGLFYEQYF. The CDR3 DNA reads TGTGCCAGCAGCTTATCTGGGCTATTCTACGAGCAGTACTTC.